The next 13 T cell receptor beta chains were all read from a single sample in a study of blood T cell repertoires in COVID-19. Libraries were prepared by immunoSEQ multiplex PCR; TCRdb keeps only in-frame clonotypes and omits some of them. The table includes approximately 180,000 clones, 70% to 90% detected once. The source material was peripheral blood. These receptors were obtained from a man aged 60-69 years with active or convalescent COVID-19.

The chain couples TRBV5-1 to TRBJ2-1; D not certain. The CDR3 is 13 amino acids. Germline CDR1 reads SGHRS; CDR2 reads YFSETQ. Trimming pared 4 bases from V and 4 bases from J, leaving 9 bases between. The CDR3: CASSPETYNEQFF. Written as DNA, the CDR3 is TGCGCCAGCAGCCCGGAGACTTACAATGAGCAGTTCTTC. The entire variable domain, with the rest obtained from reference TRBV5-1 and TRBJ2-1, is as follows: KAGVTQTPRYLIKTRGQQVTLSCSPISGHRSVSWYQQTPGQGLQFLFEYFSETQRNKGNFPGRFSGRQFSNSRSEMNVSTLELGDSALYLCASSPETYNEQFFGPGTRLTVL.

This sequence joins TRBV10-3 and TRBJ1-2; 12 bases are shared with TRBD1. The CDR3 consists of 19 residues. Germline V CDR1 and CDR2: ENHRY, SYGVKD. Unmatched junction bases numbered 11, after V lost 2 bases and J lost 1 base. CDR3: CAISETNYRDRGHNYGYTF. The CDR3 bases are TGTGCCATCAGTGAGACAAATTACCGGGACAGGGGGCATAACTATGGCTACACCTTC.

This chain links TRBV10-1 with TRBJ2-7, with TRBD2 as a possible D gene (5 bases). Trimming removed 6 bases at V and 1 base at J, with 13 bases between. CDR3 size: 14 residues. The V gene's germline CDR1 is WNHNN and CDR2 SYGVQD (reference sequence). The CDR3 sequence: CASSPAGKSYEQYF. The CDR3 nucleotides are TGCGCCAGCAGCCCCGCCGGGAAGTCCTACGAGCAGTACTTC.

The rearrangement joins TRBV3-1 (or the pseudogene TRBV3-2) to TRBJ1-6; D possibly corresponds to TRBD1 (5 bases). Trimming took 0 bases from V and 9 from J, leaving 18 bases between them. This CDR3 is 17 amino acids long. Germline-derived CDR1 and CDR2 are LGHDT and YNNKEL (reference sequence). CDR3 residues: CASSQEFGAQSGSPLHF. The CDR3 nucleotides read TGTGCCAGCAGCCAAGAATTTGGGGCCCAGAGTGGTTCACCCCTCCACTTT.

The chain joins TRBV11-2 to TRBJ1-1; the D is unclear. The V gene lost 4 bases and the J gene lost 0 bases, with 6 bases spanning the gap. Looked up from germline, CDR1 is SGHAT and CDR2 is FQNNGV. This CDR3 contains 13 residues. The CDR3, as DNA: TGTGCCAGCAGCTCACAAATGAACACTGAAGCTTTCTTT. It translates to CASSSQMNTEAFF.

This chain uses TRBV27 with TRBJ2-2; no reliable D call. The CDR3 is 15 residues long. The germline gives CDR1 MNHEY, CDR2 SMNVEV (reference sequence). V lost 7 bases to trimming and J lost 0 bases, with 12 bases between them. The CDR3 region is CASKVSFANTGELFF. CDR3 DNA: TGTGCCAGCAAAGTAAGCTTCGCGAACACCGGGGAGCTGTTTTTT.

This clone has just one count. The same CDR3 can be traced to other DNA sequences in this sample. The chain recombines TRBV5-1 with TRBJ2-3, with D possibly matching TRBD1 (6 bases). Germline CDR1 is SGHRS and CDR2 is YFSETQ. V was cut by 5 bases and J by 0 bases, with 10 bases left in between. The CDR3 consists of 14 residues. The CDR3, as DNA: TGCGCCAGCAGTCCGGGACAAAGCACAGATACGCAGTATTTT. Translation: CASSPGQSTDTQYF.

The chain carries TRBV6-5 and TRBJ2-2; perhaps TRBD2 as D (7 bases). CDR1 and CDR2 (germline): MNHEY, SVGAGI. Deletions cut 10 bases from V and 5 bases from J, with 20 bases between. The CDR3 sequence is 15 residues long. The CDR3 nucleotides read TGTGCCATCGATAGGGGGGGCCCCGGGACCGGGGAGCTGTTTTTT. Its protein product is CAIDRGGPGTGELFF.

This CDR3 reads CATRNRDPNTEAFF. For the CDR3, the DNA is TGTGCCACCAGAAACAGGGACCCGAACACTGAAGCTTTCTTT. This rearrangement joins TRBV24-1 to TRBJ1-1; TRBD1 might be the D (6 bases). Trimming removed 7 bases from V and 1 base from J, with 12 bases in between. There are 14 residues in the CDR3. CDR1 KGHDR and CDR2 SFDVKD come from the germline V gene.

J is TRBJ1-5 and V is TRBV6-5; D is perhaps TRBD1 (5 bases). The CDR3 covers 15 residues. Germline CDR1 reads MNHEY; CDR2 reads SVGAGI. With 7 bases removed from V and 2 bases from J, the gap between germline ends came to 15 bases. CDR3 sequence: CASNEVPGGNQPQHF. The CDR3 DNA reads as TGTGCCAGCAACGAGGTCCCGGGGGGCAATCAGCCCCAGCATTTT.

The CDR3 loop is CASSYGLAGATQYF. The CDR3 DNA sequence: TGTGCCAGCAGTTACGGACTAGCGGGGGCTACCCAGTACTTC. The gene calls are TRBV6-5 and TRBJ2-5, with 13 nucleotides matching TRBD2. J gave up 8 bases and V 2 bases, and 2 bases lay outside the gene matches. The CDR3 totals 14 residues. Germline V gene data show CDR1 as MNHEY and CDR2 as SVGAGI.

V is TRBV4-1 and J is TRBJ1-6, with a possible D match to TRBD1 (5 bases). CDR3 size: 13 residues. Germline V gene lookup returns CDR1 MGHRA and CDR2 YSYEKL. Trimming pared 4 bases from V and 6 bases from J, leaving 7 bases between. The CDR3 is CASSPGINSPLHF. The CDR3 DNA follows: TGCGCCAGCAGCCCAGGGATTAATTCACCCCTCCACTTT.

The J gene is TRBJ2-3, the V gene TRBV15; D may be TRBD2 (5 bases). CDR1 is LNHNV, CDR2 YYDKDF, per germline (reference sequence). CDR3 size: 13 residues. Trimming removed 9 bases at V and 4 bases at J, with 14 bases between. The CDR3 sequence: CATAPRGADTQYF. The DNA for the CDR3 is TGTGCCACGGCCCCCCGGGGTGCAGATACGCAGTATTTT.